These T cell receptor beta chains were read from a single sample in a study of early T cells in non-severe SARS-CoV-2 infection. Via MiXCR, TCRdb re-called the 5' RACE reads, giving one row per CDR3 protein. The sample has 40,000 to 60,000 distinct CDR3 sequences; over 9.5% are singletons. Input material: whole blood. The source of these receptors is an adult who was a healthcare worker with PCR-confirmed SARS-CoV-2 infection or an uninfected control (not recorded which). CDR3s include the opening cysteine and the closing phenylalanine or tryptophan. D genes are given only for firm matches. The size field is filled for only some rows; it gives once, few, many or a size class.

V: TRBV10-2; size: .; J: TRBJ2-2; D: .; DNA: TGCGCCAGCAGTCGCAGGACTAACACCGGGGAGCTGTTTTTT; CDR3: CASSRRTNTGELFF
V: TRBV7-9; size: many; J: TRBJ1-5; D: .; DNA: TGTGCCAGCAGCTTTCCCGGGAGCAATCAGCCCCAGCATTTT; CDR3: CASSFPGSNQPQHF
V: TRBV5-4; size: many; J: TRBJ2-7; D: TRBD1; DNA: TGTGCCAGCAGCTTGGTCCGGGACAGGGACAGCGAGCAGTACTTC; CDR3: CASSLVRDRDSEQYF
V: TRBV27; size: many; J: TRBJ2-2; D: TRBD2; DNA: TGTGCCAGCAGTCTAAAACTAGCGGGGGGGTACACCGGGGAGCTGTTTTTT; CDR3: CASSLKLAGGYTGELFF
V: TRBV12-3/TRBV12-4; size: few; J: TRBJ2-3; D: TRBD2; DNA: TGTGCCAGCAGTTTCATGGCTAGCGGGAGGAGCACAGATACGCAGTATTTT; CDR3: CASSFMASGRSTDTQYF
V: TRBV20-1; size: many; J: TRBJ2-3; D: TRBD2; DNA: TGCAGTGCTAGAGCCCGCGGGAGGACAGATACGCAGTATTTT; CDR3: CSARARGRTDTQYF
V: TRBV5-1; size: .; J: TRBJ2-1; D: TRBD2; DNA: TGCGCCAGCAGCTTGTCGGCGGGAGGTCGGTACAATGAGCAGTTCTTC; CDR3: CASSLSAGGRYNEQFF
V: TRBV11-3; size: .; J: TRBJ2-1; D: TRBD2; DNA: TGTGCCAGCAGCTCTGGACTAGCGGGGGGGAATGAGCAGTTCTTC; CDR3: CASSSGLAGGNEQFF
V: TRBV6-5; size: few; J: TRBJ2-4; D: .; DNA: TGTGCCGTCGGAGTAGCCAAAAACATTCAGTACTTC; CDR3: CAVGVAKNIQYF
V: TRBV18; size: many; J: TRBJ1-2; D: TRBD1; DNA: TGTGCCAGCTCACCACGGGGACAGGCCGATGGCTACACCTTC; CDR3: CASSPRGQADGYTF
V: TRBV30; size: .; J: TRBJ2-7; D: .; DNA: TGTGTCATTGGCAACAAGCTCTACGAGCAGTACTTC; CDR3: CVIGNKLYEQYF
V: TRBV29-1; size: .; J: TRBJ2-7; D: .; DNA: TGCAGCGTTCAGCGTACAACCTACGAGCAGTACTTC; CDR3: CSVQRTTYEQYF
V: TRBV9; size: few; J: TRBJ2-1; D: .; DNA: TGTGCCAGCAGCGTAGACGCAGTCTCCTACAATGAGCAGTTCTTC; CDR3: CASSVDAVSYNEQFF
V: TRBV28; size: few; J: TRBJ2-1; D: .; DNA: TGTGCCAGCAGTTTGAGGGGCACCTCGGCCAGTGAGCAGTTCTTC; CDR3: CASSLRGTSASEQFF
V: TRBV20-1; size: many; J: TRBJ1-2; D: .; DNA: TGCAGTGCTAGGGGGTTTGACAGGTGGGCGATTGGCTACACCTTC; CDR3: CSARGFDRWAIGYTF
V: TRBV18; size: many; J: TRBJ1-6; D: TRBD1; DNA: TGTGCCAGCTCACTGGGACAGAAAAATTCACCCCTCCACTTT; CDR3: CASSLGQKNSPLHF
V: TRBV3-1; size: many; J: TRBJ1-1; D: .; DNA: TGTGCCAGCAGCCAAAAGGTCTGGGGGCGCGTTGGAACTGAAGCTTTCTTT; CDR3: CASSQKVWGRVGTEAFF
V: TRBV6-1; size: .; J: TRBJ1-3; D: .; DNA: TGTGCCAGCAGCGAATGGGGAGGGAATGGCCCTGGAAACACCATATATTTT; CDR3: CASSEWGGNGPGNTIYF
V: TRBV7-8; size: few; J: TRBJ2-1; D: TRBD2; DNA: TGTGCCAGCAGCCCGGGACTAGCGGGAGGGCCAAGGAATGAGCAGTTCTTC; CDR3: CASSPGLAGGPRNEQFF
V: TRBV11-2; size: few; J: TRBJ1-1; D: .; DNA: TGTGCCAGCAGCTCCACGGGGGGTGAGACTGAAGCTTTCTTT; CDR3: CASSSTGGETEAFF
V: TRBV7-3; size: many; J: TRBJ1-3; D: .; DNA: TGTGCCAGCAGCTCCTTCTCTGGAAACACCATATATTTT; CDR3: CASSSFSGNTIYF
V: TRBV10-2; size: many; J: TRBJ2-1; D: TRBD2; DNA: TGCGCCAGCCACTCCCTAGCGGGAGGGTACAATGAGCAGTTCTTC; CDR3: CASHSLAGGYNEQFF
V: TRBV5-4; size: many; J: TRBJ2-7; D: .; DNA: TGTGCCAGCAGCATTAAGAGCTCCTACGAGCAGTACTTC; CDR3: CASSIKSSYEQYF
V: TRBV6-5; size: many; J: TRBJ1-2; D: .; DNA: TGTGCCAGCAGTTACTCCCACAGGGCTGGCTACACCTTC; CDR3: CASSYSHRAGYTF
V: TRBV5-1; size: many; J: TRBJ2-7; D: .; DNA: TGCGCCAGCAGCTTGGACGGGGTAAGGGCCTACGAGCAGTACTTC; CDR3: CASSLDGVRAYEQYF
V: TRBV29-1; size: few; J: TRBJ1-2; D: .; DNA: TGCAGCGCCGCGACGGGCCAGGGAATTCTCTATGGCTACACCTTC; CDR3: CSAATGQGILYGYTF
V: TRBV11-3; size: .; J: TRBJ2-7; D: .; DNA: TGTGCCAGCAGCTTAACACAGGCCCACGAGCAGTACTTC; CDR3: CASSLTQAHEQYF
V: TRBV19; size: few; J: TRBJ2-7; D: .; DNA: TGTGCCAGTAGGAGGGGCACAGACTACGAGCAGTACTTC; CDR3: CASRRGTDYEQYF
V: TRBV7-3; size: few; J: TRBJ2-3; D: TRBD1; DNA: TGTGCCAGCAGCTATGGACAGGGGGCTTTCCGAGATACGCAGTATTTT; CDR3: CASSYGQGAFRDTQYF
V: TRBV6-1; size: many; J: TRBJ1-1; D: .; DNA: TGTGCCAGCAGTGAATTGGATTATGGCCCAGGGGCTTTCTTT; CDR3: CASSELDYGPGAFF
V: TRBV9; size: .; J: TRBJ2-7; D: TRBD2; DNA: TGTGCCAGCAGCGTAGATGGTAGCGGGGCCTACGAGCAGTACTTC; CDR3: CASSVDGSGAYEQYF
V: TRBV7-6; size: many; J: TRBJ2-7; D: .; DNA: TGTGCCAGCAGCTTAGCGGACAGCTACGAGCAGTACTTC; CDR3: CASSLADSYEQYF
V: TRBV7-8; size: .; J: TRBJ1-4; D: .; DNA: TGTGCCAGCAGCCCTAGCGGGGTGCAGAAAAAACTGTTTTTT; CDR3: CASSPSGVQKKLFF
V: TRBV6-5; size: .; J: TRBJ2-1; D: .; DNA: TGTGCCAGCAGTTACGAGTTGCAGTTTAATGAGCAGTTCTTC; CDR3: CASSYELQFNEQFF
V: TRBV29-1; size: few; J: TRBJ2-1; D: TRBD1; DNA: TGCAGCGTTTGGGACAGGGGATCCTACAATGAGCAGTTCTTC; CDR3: CSVWDRGSYNEQFF
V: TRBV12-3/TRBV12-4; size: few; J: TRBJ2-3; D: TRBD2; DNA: TGTGCCAGCAGTTTAAGGCGCGGGGGGACAGATACGCAGTATTTT; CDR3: CASSLRRGGTDTQYF
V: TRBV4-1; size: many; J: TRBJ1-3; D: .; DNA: TGCGCCAGCAGGCTTAGCTGGGGGACTGGAAACACCATATATTTT; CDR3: CASRLSWGTGNTIYF
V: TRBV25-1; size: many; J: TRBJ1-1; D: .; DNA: TGTGCCAGCAGTGAAGGTCAGGGAGGATATTGGACTGAAGCTTTCTTT; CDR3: CASSEGQGGYWTEAFF